What follows are 10 T cell receptor beta chains derived from one specimen sequenced in a study of T cell changes during pregnancy in multiple sclerosis. The protocol was immunoSEQ multiplex PCR, while the TCRdb copy is restricted to in-frame clones and leaves out a portion. Among roughly 60,000 clones, around 90% were seen once, and the ten largest hold more than 1.2%. The specimen comprised peripheral blood, sampled in the second trimester of pregnancy. The receptors stem from a female donor with multiple sclerosis, enrolled in a pregnancy study.

The rearrangement links TRBV19 to TRBJ2-7; 10 nucleotides align to TRBD2. J was trimmed by 0 bases and V by 8 bases; bases with no gene match: 10. CDR1 and CDR2 from the germline V gene are LNHDA and SQIVND (reference sequence). This CDR3 spans 16 amino acids. The CDR3 DNA sequence: TGTGCCAGTCAACCCGGACTAGCGGAGACCTCCTACGAGCAGTACTTC. Its translation: CASQPGLAETSYEQYF.

The chain uses TRBV4-1 and TRBJ1-1; D call uncertain. V lost 1 base and J 6 bases, leaving 6 bases between the germline ends. Per the germline V gene, CDR1 is MGHRA and CDR2 is YSYEKL. CDR3 length: 12 amino acids. CDR3 residues: CASSQGGAEAFF. The CDR3 DNA follows: TGCGCCAGCAGCCAAGGTGGAGCTGAAGCTTTCTTT.

The rearrangement uses TRBV5-1 and TRBJ2-1; 10 nucleotides align to TRBD2. CDR1 and CDR2 from the germline V gene are SGHRS and YFSETQ. The CDR3 has 16 residues. V lost 4 bases to trimming and J lost 1 base; unmatched junction nucleotides: 5. CDR3 amino acids: CASSPLAGESYNEQFF. CDR3 coding DNA: TGCGCCAGCAGCCCCCTAGCGGGAGAATCCTACAATGAGCAGTTCTTC.

The V call is TRBV4-2, the J call TRBJ2-1; D possibly corresponds to TRBD2 (6 bases). With 0 bases removed from V and 7 bases from J, the gap between germline ends came to 13 bases. CDR3 length: 15 amino acids. Germline-derived CDR1 and CDR2 are LGHNA and YNFKEQ. The CDR3 DNA reads TGTGCCAGCAGCCAAGATGCTAGCGAGTGGAATGAGCAGTTCTTC. Translating it yields CASSQDASEWNEQFF.

The CDR3 bases are TGTGCCAGCAGCTTTACTTACAGACAGCGAGGAAACACCATATATTTT. Amino acids: CASSFTYRQRGNTIYF. The chain carries TRBV7-9 and TRBJ1-3; possible D gene TRBD1, 5 bases. With 3 bases removed from V and 4 bases from J, the gap between germline ends came to 16 bases. The CDR3 runs to 16 residues. Germline CDR1 reads SEHNR; CDR2 reads FQNEAQ (reference sequence).

The rearrangement joins TRBV19 to TRBJ1-4, with D uncertain. Germline CDR1 and CDR2: LNHDA and SQIVND (reference sequence). The CDR3 has 15 amino acids. Trimming took off 3 bases at V and 1 base at J, with 9 bases between the two ends. CDR3 protein: CASSIGLVTNEKLFF. The CDR3 nucleotides read TGTGCCAGTAGTATCGGGTTGGTAACTAATGAAAAACTGTTTTTT.

The gene calls are TRBV27 and TRBJ1-6; TRBD1 might be the D (6 bases). Germline CDR1 MNHEY, CDR2 SMNVEV (reference sequence). Trimming removed 6 bases at V and 6 bases at J, with 12 bases between. The CDR3 consists of 14 residues. The CDR3 spells CASRRTAANSPLHF. CDR3 DNA: TGTGCCAGCAGAAGGACAGCGGCTAATTCACCCCTCCACTTT.

This rearrangement joins TRBV25-1 to TRBJ1-3; D might be TRBD1 (6 bases). V lost 4 bases and J 0 bases, leaving 13 bases between the germline ends. The CDR3 consists of 16 residues. The germline CDR1 and CDR2 sequences are MGHDK and SYGVNS. Here the CDR3 DNA reads TGTGCCAGCAGTGTAGGGCAGGGGAGCTCTGGAAACACCATATATTTT. Translation gives CASSVGQGSSGNTIYF.

The chain is built from TRBV25-1 and TRBJ2-1; 8 bases agree with TRBD2. This CDR3 region has 15 residues. Trimming took 6 bases from V and 8 from J; bases not matched to a gene: 12. Germline V gene sequence: CDR1 MGHDK, CDR2 SYGVNS. The CDR3 region is CASSALAALEDEQFF. The CDR3 DNA sequence: TGTGCCAGCAGCGCACTAGCGGCGTTAGAGGATGAGCAGTTCTTC.

The CDR3 reads CASSQGGGTGELFF. CDR3 bases: TGTGCCAGCAGCCAAGGGGGGGGCACCGGGGAGCTGTTTTTT. V and J are TRBV6-4 and TRBJ2-2, with D maybe TRBD2 (7 bases). The germline CDR1 and CDR2 sequences are MRHNA and SNTAGT. The CDR3 extends over 14 amino acids. V was trimmed by 6 bases and J by 4 bases, leaving 12 bases between them.